Below, 17 T cell receptor beta chains from the same sample are listed, as sequenced in a study of control samples from healthy donors and cancer patients. Some clones are missing from TCRdb's copy, which holds only in-frame ones; the method was immunoSEQ multiplex PCR. The sample yields 180,000 or so clones, 75% to 95% seen once. The sample taken for sequencing was blood. Receptors were obtained from a woman aged 25 to 39 in good health.

The chain links TRBV6-1 to TRBJ2-2, with D perhaps matching TRBD1 (6 bases). This CDR3 is built from 15 residues. CDR1 and CDR2 from the germline V gene are MNHNS and SASEGT. V shed 0 bases and J shed 1 base, with 6 bases lying between them. The DNA of the CDR3 is TGTGCCAGCAGTGAAGCACAGGGGAACACCGGGGAGCTGTTTTTT. As protein: CASSEAQGNTGELFF.

The chain recombines TRBV6-6 with TRBJ2-5; a possible D gene is TRBD1 (9 bases). V lost 6 bases and J 0 bases, leaving 17 bases between the germline ends. This CDR3 comprises 16 residues. The germline V gene encodes CDR1 MNHNY and CDR2 SVGAGI (reference sequence). The CDR3 sequence: CASRGQGGGYQETQYF. In nucleotides, the CDR3 is TGTGCCAGCAGGGGACAGGGCGGGGGGTACCAAGAGACCCAGTACTTC.

DNA of the CDR3: TGCGCCAGCAGCCAAGATTGGGGGGGACTTAACACCGGGGAGCTGTTTTTT. It yields the protein CASSQDWGGLNTGELFF. This sequence joins TRBV4-3 and TRBJ2-2; 7 bases are a match to TRBD2. V trimming: 0 bases; J trimming: 2 bases; junction bases outside the gene matches: 6. The length of the CDR3 is 17 residues. The germline V gene encodes CDR1 LGHNA and CDR2 YSLEER.

V is TRBV9 and J is TRBJ2-1; unclear D gene. The CDR3 has 14 amino acids. V was shortened by 0 bases and J by 0 bases, with 4 bases between the two germline ends. Per germline, CDR1 SGDLS and CDR2 YYNGEE. CDR3 sequence reads: CASSVATSYNEQFF. The CDR3 nucleotides are TGTGCCAGCAGCGTAGCTACCTCCTACAATGAGCAGTTCTTC.

This clone was seen a single time. This chain connects TRBV28 to TRBJ2-5; perhaps TRBD1 as D (6 bases). V was trimmed by 2 bases and J by 4 bases, leaving 14 bases between them. CDR1 and CDR2 (germline): MDHEN, SYDVKM. The CDR3 is 15 amino acids. CDR3 sequence reads: CASSLRGQALETQYF. CDR3 DNA: TGTGCCAGCAGTTTACGGGGACAAGCCCTAGAGACCCAGTACTTC.

In this sample, this clone turned up once. The same CDR3 also results from other DNA sequences found in this sample. This chain joins TRBV27 and TRBJ1-1; no clear D gene. Trimming took off 2 bases at V and 1 base at J, with 5 bases between the two ends. Germline lookup yields CDR1 MNHEY and CDR2 SMNVEV (reference sequence). The CDR3 is 13 amino acids. The CDR3, as DNA: TGTGCCAGCAGTTTAGGCCAGAACACTGAAGCTTTCTTT. This codes for CASSLGQNTEAFF.

CDR3 region: CASSEGERSYNEQFF. CDR3 nucleotide sequence: TGTGCCAGCAGTGAAGGGGAACGGTCCTACAATGAGCAGTTCTTC. The J gene is TRBJ2-1, the V gene TRBV25-1; no clear D. V lost 2 bases and J 1 base, leaving 9 bases between the germline ends. CDR3 length equals 15 residues. CDR1 and CDR2 from the germline V gene are MGHDK and SYGVNS.

This clone turned up a few times. This chain uses TRBV10-3 with TRBJ2-7, with unresolved D. Germline V gene lookup returns CDR1 ENHRY and CDR2 SYGVKD. The CDR3 sequence is 11 residues long. V lost 4 bases to trimming and J lost 2 bases, with 3 bases between them. CDR3 in DNA: TGTGCCATCAGTGCGACCTACGAGCAGTACTTC. Protein sequence: CAISATYEQYF.

V is TRBV6-5 and J is TRBJ2-4; D gene ambiguous. The CDR3 is made up of 15 amino acids. Germline V lookup: CDR1 MNHEY, CDR2 SVGAGI. V was pared by 3 bases and J by 0 bases, with 9 bases between. CDR3 region: CASSYGNSAKNIQYF. The CDR3 nucleotides are TGTGCCAGCAGTTATGGGAATTCAGCCAAAAACATTCAGTACTTC.

A single count supports this clone. The chain employs TRBV14 and TRBJ2-1, with D unresolved. Germline V lookup: CDR1 SGHDN, CDR2 FVKESK. The CDR3 contains 17 residues. V was trimmed by 1 base and J by 1 base, leaving 14 bases between them. In DNA form, the CDR3 reads TGTGCCAGCAGCCAAGTGGTCGGAGTACGATCCTACAATGAGCAGTTCTTC. The encoded protein is CASSQVVGVRSYNEQFF.

The J gene is TRBJ1-2, the V gene TRBV14; the D gene is possibly TRBD1 (5 bases). The CDR3 extends over 15 amino acids. Germline V gene sequence: CDR1 SGHDN, CDR2 FVKESK. The germline V and J ends were trimmed by 2 bases and 3 bases, with 13 bases remaining between them. The CDR3 DNA is TGTGCCAGCAGCCAACAGGGTTGGAGAGACTATGGCTACACCTTC. This translates into CASSQQGWRDYGYTF. Full variable domain (rest looked up from reference TRBV14 and TRBJ1-2): EAGVTQFPSHSVIEKGQTVTLRCDPISGHDNLYWYRRVMGKEIKFLLHFVKESKQDESGMPNNRFLAERTGGTYSTLKVQPAELEDSGVYFCASSQQGWRDYGYTFGSGTRLTVV.

The chain couples TRBV18 to TRBJ2-3; no firm D call. This CDR3 region has 13 residues. Germline values: CDR1 KGHSH, CDR2 LQKENI. The V gene lost 5 bases and the J gene lost 1 base, with 7 bases spanning the gap. The CDR3, as DNA: TGTGCCAGCTCAGAACAGCGCACAGATACGCAGTATTTT. Translating gives CASSEQRTDTQYF. Full variable domain (missing parts from reference TRBV18 and TRBJ2-3): NAGVMQNPRHLVRRRGQEARLRCSPMKGHSHVYWYRQLPEEGLKFMVYLQKENIIDESGMPKERFSAEFPKEGPSILRIQQVVRGDSAAYFCASSEQRTDTQYFGPGTRLTVL.

J is TRBJ2-7 and V is TRBV24-1, with 8 bases that match TRBD1. CDR3 size: 13 residues. Trimming removed 6 bases from V and 6 bases from J; junction bases left unmatched: 6. The germline V gene has CDR1 KGHDR and CDR2 SFDVKD. As DNA, the CDR3 is TGTGCCACCAGTTACCGGACAGGGCGCGAGCAGTACTTC. It encodes CATSYRTGREQYF.

The chain links TRBV28 to TRBJ2-2; 7 bases fit TRBD1. The germline V gene has CDR1 MDHEN and CDR2 SYDVKM. V lost 6 bases to trimming and J lost 7 bases; unmatched junction nucleotides: 8. This CDR3 contains 14 residues. This chain's CDR3 is CASRPDRAGGELFF. The CDR3 region has the DNA TGTGCCAGCAGACCAGACAGGGCTGGCGGGGAGCTGTTTTTT.

The genes are TRBV7-9 and TRBJ2-2; 7 bases line up with TRBD2. The CDR3 length is 14 residues. Germline V gene lookup returns CDR1 SEHNR and CDR2 FQNEAQ (reference sequence). V dropped 1 base and J dropped 6; count of bases not matched to a gene: 2. This CDR3 reads CASSLGTSPGELFF. Written as DNA, the CDR3 is TGTGCCAGCAGCTTAGGGACTAGTCCCGGGGAGCTGTTTTTT.

This clone came up a few times. The chain combines TRBV6-5 with TRBJ1-1; 9 positions agree with TRBD1. With 6 bases clipped from V and 6 bases from J, the junction kept 5 bases outside the gene matches. This CDR3 is built from 13 residues. CDR1 MNHEY and CDR2 SVGAGI come from the germline V gene. In DNA, the CDR3 is TGTGCCAGCAGGATAACAGGGGGCCCTGAAGCTTTCTTT. This encodes CASRITGGPEAFF.

This clone was found once. V usage is TRBV24-1 and J usage is TRBJ1-2; D may be TRBD1 (5 bases). V gave up 3 bases and J gave up 7 bases, with 14 bases separating them. Germline V gene sequence: CDR1 KGHDR, CDR2 SFDVKD. The CDR3 sequence is 14 residues long. The CDR3 is CATSDRAGSSGYTF. The CDR3 DNA follows: TGTGCCACCAGTGATCGGGCAGGGTCATCTGGCTACACCTTC.